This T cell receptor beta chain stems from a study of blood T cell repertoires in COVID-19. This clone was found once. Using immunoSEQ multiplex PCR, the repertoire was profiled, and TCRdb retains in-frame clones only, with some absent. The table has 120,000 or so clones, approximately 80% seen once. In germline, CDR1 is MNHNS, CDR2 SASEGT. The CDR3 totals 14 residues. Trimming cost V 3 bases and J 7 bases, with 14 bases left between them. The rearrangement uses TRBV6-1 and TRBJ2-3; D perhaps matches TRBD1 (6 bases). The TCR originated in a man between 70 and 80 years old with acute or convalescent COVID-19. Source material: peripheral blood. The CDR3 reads CASSEPSQGHTQYF. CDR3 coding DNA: TGTGCCAGCAGTGAGCCTTCACAGGGACATACGCAGTATTTT.